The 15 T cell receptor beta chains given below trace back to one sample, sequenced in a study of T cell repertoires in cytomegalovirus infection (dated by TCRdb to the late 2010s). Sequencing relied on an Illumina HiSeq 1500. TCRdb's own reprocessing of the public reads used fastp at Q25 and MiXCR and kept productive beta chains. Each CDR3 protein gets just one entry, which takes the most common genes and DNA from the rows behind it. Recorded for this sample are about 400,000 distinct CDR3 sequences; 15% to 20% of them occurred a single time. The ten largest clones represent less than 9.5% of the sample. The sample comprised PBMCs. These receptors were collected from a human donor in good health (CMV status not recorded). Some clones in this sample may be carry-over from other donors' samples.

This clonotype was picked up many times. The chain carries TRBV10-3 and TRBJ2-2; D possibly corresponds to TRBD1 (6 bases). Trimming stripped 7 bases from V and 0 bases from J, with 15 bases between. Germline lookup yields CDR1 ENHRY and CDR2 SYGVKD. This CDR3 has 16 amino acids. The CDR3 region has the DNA TGTGCCATCAATCTGGACAGAGAGACGAACACCGGGGAGCTGTTTTTT. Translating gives CAINLDRETNTGELFF.

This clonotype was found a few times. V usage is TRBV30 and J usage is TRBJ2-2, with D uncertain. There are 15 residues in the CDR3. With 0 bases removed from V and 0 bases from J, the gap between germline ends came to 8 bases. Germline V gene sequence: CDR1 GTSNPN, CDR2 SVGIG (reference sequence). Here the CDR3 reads CAWSVPTSNTGELFF. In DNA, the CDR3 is TGTGCCTGGAGTGTACCGACTTCGAACACCGGGGAGCTGTTTTTT.

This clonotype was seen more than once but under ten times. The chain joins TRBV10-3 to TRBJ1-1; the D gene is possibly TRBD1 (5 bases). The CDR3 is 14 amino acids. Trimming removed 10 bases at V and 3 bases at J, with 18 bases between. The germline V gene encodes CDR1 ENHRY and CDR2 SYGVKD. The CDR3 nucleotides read TGTGCCAACGCCGTTACTCAAGGGGACACTGAAGCTTTCTTT. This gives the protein CANAVTQGDTEAFF.

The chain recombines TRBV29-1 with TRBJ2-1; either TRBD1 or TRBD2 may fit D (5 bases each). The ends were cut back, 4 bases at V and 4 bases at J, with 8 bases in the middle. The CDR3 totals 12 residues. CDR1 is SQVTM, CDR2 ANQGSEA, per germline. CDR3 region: CSVGGRYNEQFF. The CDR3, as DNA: TGCAGCGTTGGGGGACGGTACAATGAGCAGTTCTTC.

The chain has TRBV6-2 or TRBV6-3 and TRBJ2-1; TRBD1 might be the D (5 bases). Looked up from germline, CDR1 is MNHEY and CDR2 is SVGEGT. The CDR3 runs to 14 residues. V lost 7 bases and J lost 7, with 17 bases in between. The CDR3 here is CASKPLDSENEQFF. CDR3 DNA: TGTGCCAGCAAGCCGTTAGACAGTGAAAATGAGCAGTTCTTC.

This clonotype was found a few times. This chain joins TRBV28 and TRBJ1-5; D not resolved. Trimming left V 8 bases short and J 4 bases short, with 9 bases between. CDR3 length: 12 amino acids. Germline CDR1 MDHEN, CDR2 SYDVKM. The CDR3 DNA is TGTGCCAGCTGGTCAAGTAATCAGCCCCAGCATTTT. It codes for CASWSSNQPQHF.

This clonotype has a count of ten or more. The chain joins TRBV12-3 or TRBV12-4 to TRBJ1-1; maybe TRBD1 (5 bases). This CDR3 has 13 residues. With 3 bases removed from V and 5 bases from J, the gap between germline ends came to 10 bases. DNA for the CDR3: TGTGCCAGCAGTTTTCAGGGTTGGACTGAAGCTTTCTTT. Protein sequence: CASSFQGWTEAFF.

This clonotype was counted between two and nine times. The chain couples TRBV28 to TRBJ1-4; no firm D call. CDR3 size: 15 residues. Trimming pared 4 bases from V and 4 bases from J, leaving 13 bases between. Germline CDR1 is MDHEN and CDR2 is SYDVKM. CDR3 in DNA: TGTGCCAGCAGTTCCCGAGGCAGCCTTAATGAAAAACTGTTTTTT. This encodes CASSSRGSLNEKLFF.

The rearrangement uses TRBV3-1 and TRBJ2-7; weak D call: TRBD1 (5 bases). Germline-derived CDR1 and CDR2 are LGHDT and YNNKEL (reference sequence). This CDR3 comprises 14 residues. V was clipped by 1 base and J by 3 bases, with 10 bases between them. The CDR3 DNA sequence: TGTGCCAGCAGCCAAGGAACTCAGGGCTACGAGCAGTACTTC. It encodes CASSQGTQGYEQYF.

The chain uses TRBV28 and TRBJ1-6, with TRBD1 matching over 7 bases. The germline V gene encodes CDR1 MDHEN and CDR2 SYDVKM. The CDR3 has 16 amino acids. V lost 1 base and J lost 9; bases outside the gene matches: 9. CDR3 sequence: CASSLSLGGGGSPLHF. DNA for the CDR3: TGTGCCAGCAGTTTATCCCTTGGAGGGGGCGGTTCACCCCTCCACTTT.

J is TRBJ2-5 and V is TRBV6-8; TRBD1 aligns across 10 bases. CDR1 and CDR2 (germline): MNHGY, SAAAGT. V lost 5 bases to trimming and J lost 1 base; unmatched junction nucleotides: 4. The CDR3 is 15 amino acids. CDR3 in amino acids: CASSPRDRGQETQYF. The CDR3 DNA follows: TGTGCCAGCAGTCCCCGGGACAGGGGCCAAGAGACCCAGTACTTC.

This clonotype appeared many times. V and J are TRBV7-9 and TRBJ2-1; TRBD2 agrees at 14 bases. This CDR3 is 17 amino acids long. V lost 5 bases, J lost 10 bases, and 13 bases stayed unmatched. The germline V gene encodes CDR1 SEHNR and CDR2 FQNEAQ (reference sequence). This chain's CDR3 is CASSLGLAGGSPPEQFF. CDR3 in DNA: TGTGCCAGCAGCCTCGGACTAGCGGGGGGTTCTCCCCCAGAGCAGTTCTTC. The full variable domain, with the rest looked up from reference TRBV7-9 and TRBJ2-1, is DTGVSQNPRHKITKRGQNVTFRCDPISEHNRLYWYRQTLGQGPEFLTYFQNEAQLEKSRLLSDRFSAERPKGSFSTLEIQRTEQGDSAMYLCASSLGLAGGSPPEQFFGPGTRLTVL.

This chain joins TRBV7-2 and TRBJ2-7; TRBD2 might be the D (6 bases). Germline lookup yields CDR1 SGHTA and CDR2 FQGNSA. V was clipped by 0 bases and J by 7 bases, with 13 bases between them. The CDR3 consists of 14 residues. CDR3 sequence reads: CASSLARGGLEQYF. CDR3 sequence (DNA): TGTGCCAGCAGCTTAGCTCGGGGAGGCTTAGAGCAGTACTTC.

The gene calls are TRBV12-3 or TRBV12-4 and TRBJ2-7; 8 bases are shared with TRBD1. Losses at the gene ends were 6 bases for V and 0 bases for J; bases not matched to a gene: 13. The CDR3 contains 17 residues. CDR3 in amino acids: CASSDHSGTGPSYEQYF. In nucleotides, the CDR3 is TGTGCCAGCAGCGATCACTCCGGGACAGGCCCCTCCTACGAGCAGTACTTC.

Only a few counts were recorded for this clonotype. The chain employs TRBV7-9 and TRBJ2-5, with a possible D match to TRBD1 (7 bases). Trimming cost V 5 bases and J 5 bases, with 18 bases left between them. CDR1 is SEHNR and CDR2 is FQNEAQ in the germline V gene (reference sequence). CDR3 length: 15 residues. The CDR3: CASSRQGGDRETQYF. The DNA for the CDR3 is TGTGCCAGCAGCCGACAGGGCGGGGATAGGGAGACCCAGTACTTC.